This passage covers 5 T cell receptor beta chains from one sample sequenced in a study of graft-versus-host responses after intestinal transplantation. Measured with immunoSEQ multiplex PCR; TCRdb has only the in-frame clones, and not every one. The sample records some 15,000 clones, 65% to 70% being singletons. Lymphocytes (intraepithelial and lamina propria) were released by processing the graft tissue. The sample consisted of ileum tissue, taken roughly 720 days after intestinal transplantation. The receptors originated from a human patient who received an intestinal transplant, so some T cells may come from the graft donor.

This clone came up a few times. This sequence joins TRBV9 and TRBJ1-4, with a tentative D call TRBD1 (6 bases). Trimming took 4 bases from V and 7 from J, leaving 14 bases between them. Germline-derived CDR1 and CDR2 are SGDLS and YYNGEE. The length of the CDR3 is 14 residues. The CDR3 protein is CASSRGGGGEKLFF. In DNA form, the CDR3 reads TGTGCCAGCAGCCGGGGAGGGGGTGGTGAAAAACTGTTTTTT.

This chain joins TRBV11-2 and TRBJ2-3; 8 nucleotides align to TRBD2. This CDR3 has 16 residues. Trimming took 2 bases from V and 2 from J; bases not matched to a gene: 6. CDR1 is SGHAT and CDR2 is FQNNGV in the germline V gene. The CDR3 DNA reads TGTGCCAGCAGCTTACGGCGCGGGGGGTCCACAGATACGCAGTATTTT. Its translation is CASSLRRGGSTDTQYF.

For the CDR3, the DNA is TGCGCCAGCAGCCAAGATGACGCAGCGGCTTCGCCTCTCCACTTT. It yields the protein CASSQDDAAASPLHF. V is TRBV4-3 and J is TRBJ1-6, with unresolved D. CDR1 and CDR2 (germline): LGHNA, YSLEER. Trimming took 0 bases from V and 16 from J, leaving 19 bases between them. The length of the CDR3 is 15 residues.

For the CDR3, the DNA is TGTGCCAGCAGTCATCGGACTAGTTCAGATACGCAGTATTTT. As protein: CASSHRTSSDTQYF. The chain carries TRBV2 and TRBJ2-3; TRBD2 matches at 7 bases. Trimming cost V 5 bases and J 4 bases; bases outside gene matches: 6. The length of the CDR3 is 14 residues. Germline V gene data show CDR1 as SNHLY and CDR2 as FYNNEI.

This clone was seen more than once but under ten times. Written as DNA, the CDR3 is TGCGCCAGCAGTGACAGCTCTGGGGCCAACGTCCTGACTTTC. This encodes CASSDSSGANVLTF. The chain links TRBV10-1 to TRBJ2-6; no definite D call. CDR3 length: 14 amino acids. CDR1 and CDR2 (germline): WNHNN, SYGVQD (reference sequence). V was cut by 3 bases and J by 0 bases, with 3 bases left in between.